This TCR beta chain was documented in a study of cytomegalovirus exposure and HLA in healthy donors. Study results and caveats: Per a later analysis, HLA-associated TCR beta chains showed more clonal expansion than other, equally common TCR beta chains.

Concerning this clone: Its specificity is not known.

Trimming removed 0 bases from V and 3 bases from J; junction bases left unmatched: 5. This CDR3 spans 17 amino acids. The PCR used 60 Vbeta and 13 Jbeta primers. Clones were sequenced by immunoSEQ multiplex PCR, and TCRdb holds only the in-frame ones, with some missing. The data contain 100,000 to 150,000 clones, over 65% of them singletons. All the people who gave samples were healthy bone marrow donors. The origin of this receptor is a man aged 40-49 years in good health and CMV-seronegative. The chain recombines TRBV23-1 with TRBJ2-3; 11 positions agree with TRBD2. TRBV23-1 is designated an ORF whose function remains uncertain. Sequenced: PBMCs. CDR3 sequence (DNA): TGCGCCAGCAGTCAATCGAATAGCGGGAGGGGGACAGATACGCAGTATTTT. It encodes CASSQSNSGRGTDTQYF.